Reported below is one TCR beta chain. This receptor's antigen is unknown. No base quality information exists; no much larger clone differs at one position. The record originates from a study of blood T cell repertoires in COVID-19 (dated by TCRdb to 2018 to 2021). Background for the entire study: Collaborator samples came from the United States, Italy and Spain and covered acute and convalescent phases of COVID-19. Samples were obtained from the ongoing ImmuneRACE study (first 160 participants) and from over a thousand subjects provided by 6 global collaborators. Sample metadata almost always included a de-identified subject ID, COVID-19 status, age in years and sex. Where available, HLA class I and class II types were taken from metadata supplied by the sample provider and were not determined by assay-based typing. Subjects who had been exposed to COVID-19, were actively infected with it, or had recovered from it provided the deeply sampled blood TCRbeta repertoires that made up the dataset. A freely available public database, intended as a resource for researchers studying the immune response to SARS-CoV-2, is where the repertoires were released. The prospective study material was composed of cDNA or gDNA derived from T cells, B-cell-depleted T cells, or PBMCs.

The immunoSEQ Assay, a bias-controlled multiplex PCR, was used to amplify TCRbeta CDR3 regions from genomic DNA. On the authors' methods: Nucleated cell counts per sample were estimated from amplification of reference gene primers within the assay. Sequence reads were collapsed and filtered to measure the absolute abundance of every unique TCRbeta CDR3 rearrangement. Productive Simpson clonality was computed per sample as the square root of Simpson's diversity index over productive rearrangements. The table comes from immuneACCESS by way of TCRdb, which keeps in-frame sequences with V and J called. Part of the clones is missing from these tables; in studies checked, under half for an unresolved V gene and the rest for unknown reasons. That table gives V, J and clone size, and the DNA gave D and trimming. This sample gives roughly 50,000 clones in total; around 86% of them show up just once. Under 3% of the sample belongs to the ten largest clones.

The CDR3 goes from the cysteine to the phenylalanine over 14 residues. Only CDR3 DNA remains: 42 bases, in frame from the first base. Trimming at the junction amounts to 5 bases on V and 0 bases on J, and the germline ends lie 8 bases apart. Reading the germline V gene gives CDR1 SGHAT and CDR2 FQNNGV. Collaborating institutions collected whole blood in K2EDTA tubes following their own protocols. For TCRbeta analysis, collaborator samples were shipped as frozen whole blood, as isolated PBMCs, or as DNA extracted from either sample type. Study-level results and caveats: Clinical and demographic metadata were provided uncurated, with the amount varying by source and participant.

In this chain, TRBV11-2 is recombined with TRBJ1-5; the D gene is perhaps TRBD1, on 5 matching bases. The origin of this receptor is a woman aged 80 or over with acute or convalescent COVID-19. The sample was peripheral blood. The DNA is TGTGCCAGCAGCGGTCAGGGTAGCAATCAGCCCCAGCATTTT. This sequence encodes CASSGQGSNQPQHF. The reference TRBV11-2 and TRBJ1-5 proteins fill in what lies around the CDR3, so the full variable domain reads EAGVAQSPRYKIIEKRQSVAFWCNPISGHATLYWYQQILGQGPKLLIQFQNNGVVDDSQLPKDRFSAERLKGVDSTLKIQPAKLEDSAVYLCASSGQGSNQPQHFGDGTRLSIL.